These T cell receptor beta chains were read from a single sample in a study of CD8+CD57+ T cells in acquired aplastic anemia. TCRdb used MiXCR to reprocess the reads, holding one entry per CDR3 protein. The profile shows around 200,000 distinct CDR3 sequences, 60% to 80% of them singletons. The sample consisted of sorted CD4+, CD8+, or CD8+CD57+ T cells (not recorded which) from PBMCs. These receptors all stem from a human donor with aplastic anemia. Each CDR3 is given with its conserved first and last residue. D genes are given only for firm matches. Size is stated for part of the rows, as once, few or many counts, or as a class when the clone is expanded.

j_gene	abundance	d_gene	v_gene	CDR3aa	CDR3nt
TRBJ2-1	-	TRBD1	TRBV7-9	CASRELGAGQAYNEQFF	TGTGCCAGCAGAGAATTAGGTGCGGGACAGGCCTACAATGAGCAGTTCTTC
TRBJ2-2	-	-	TRBV24-1	CATRETGLDTGELFF	TGTGCCACCCGGGAAACGGGGCTGGACACCGGGGAGCTGTTTTTT
TRBJ2-5	few	-	TRBV20-1	CSARVQGQIETQYF	TGCAGTGCTAGAGTTCAGGGGCAGATAGAGACCCAGTACTTC
TRBJ1-6	few	-	TRBV19	CASSMTGGSYNSPLHF	TGTGCCAGTAGTATGACGGGGGGATCCTATAATTCACCCCTCCACTTT
TRBJ2-7	-	-	TRBV7-8	CASSPLAEPYEQYF	TGTGCCAGCAGCCCATTAGCGGAACCCTACGAGCAGTACTTC
TRBJ2-3	-	-	TRBV20-1	CSARVADTGDTQYF	TGCAGTGCTAGGGTAGCGGACACCGGAGATACGCAGTATTTT
TRBJ2-5	-	-	TRBV7-3	CASRLTWTDKETQYF	TGTGCCAGCAGATTAACGTGGACGGACAAAGAGACCCAGTACTTC
TRBJ2-7	-	TRBD2	TRBV12-3/TRBV12-4	CASSLVAGGFDEQYF	TGCGCCAGCAGCTTAGTGGCGGGAGGTTTCGACGAGCAGTACTTC
TRBJ1-1	-	-	TRBV11-2	CASSSRLGGNTEAFF	TGTGCCAGCAGCTCCCGGTTGGGAGGGAACACTGAAGCTTTCTTT
TRBJ1-1	many	-	TRBV27	CASSSFRTGTEAFF	TGTGCCAGCAGTTCCTTCAGGACCGGCACTGAAGCTTTCTTT
TRBJ1-6	-	-	TRBV9	CASSMGKDSPLHF	TGTGCCAGCAGCATGGGGAAGGATTCACCCCTCCACTTT
TRBJ2-1	-	TRBD1	TRBV29-1	CSRRTGGSPYNEQFF	TGCAGCAGAAGGACAGGGGGTTCACCCTACAATGAGCAGTTCTTC
TRBJ2-7	-	-	TRBV7-9	CASSGRTTSGEQYF	TGTGCCAGCAGCGGAAGGACTACCTCTGGGGAGCAGTACTTC
TRBJ1-1	-	-	TRBV9	CASSALGTLNTEAFF	TGTGCCAGCAGCGCCTTAGGGACTTTGAACACTGAAGCTTTCTTT
TRBJ1-2	-	TRBD1	TRBV15	CATSREGQGAGGYTF	TGTGCCACCAGCAGAGAGGGACAGGGGGCGGGCGGCTACACCTTC
TRBJ2-5	-	TRBD1	TRBV20-1	CSARGGQGSTQETQYF	TGCAGTGCTAGAGGGGGACAGGGCTCCACCCAAGAGACCCAGTACTTC
TRBJ2-5	-	TRBD2	TRBV2	CASSEARLAGVRRQETQYF	TGTGCCAGCAGTGAAGCGCGACTAGCGGGGGTGCGGCGGCAAGAGACCCAGTACTTC
TRBJ2-7	-	-	TRBV24-1	CAVSARAGPYEQYF	TGTGCCGTCTCCGCCCGAGCGGGCCCCTACGAGCAGTACTTC
TRBJ2-5	few	-	TRBV2	CASSRTLPARETQYF	TGTGCCAGCAGTCGGACACTCCCGGCTCGAGAGACCCAGTACTTC
TRBJ1-1	-	-	TRBV20-1	CSASGRLNTEAFF	TGCAGTGCTAGTGGCAGGTTGAACACTGAAGCTTTCTTT
TRBJ2-3	-	-	TRBV7-9	CASSPGGPATDTQYF	TGTGCCAGCAGCCCAGGGGGGCCTGCCACAGATACGCAGTATTTT
TRBJ2-1	-	TRBD2	TRBV7-3	CASSLTRSASGGQFF	TGTGCCAGCAGCTTAACGCGGTCGGCTAGCGGGGGACAGTTCTTC
TRBJ1-5	-	TRBD1	TRBV7-8	CASSLVDRDNQPQHF	TGTGCCAGCAGCTTAGTCGACAGGGACAATCAGCCCCAGCATTTT
TRBJ2-7	-	TRBD2	TRBV7-9	CASSLTSGSEQYF	TGTGCCAGCAGTTTAACTAGCGGGAGCGAGCAGTACTTC
TRBJ2-7	-	-	TRBV29-1	CSVNPGTNREQYF	TGCAGCGTCAACCCCGGGACAAATCGCGAGCAGTACTTC
TRBJ2-5	-	TRBD2	TRBV12-3/TRBV12-4	CASSLATSGEETQYF	TGTGCCAGCAGTTTAGCGACTAGCGGTGAAGAGACCCAGTACTTC
TRBJ1-5	few	-	TRBV27	CASSHRPFVPQHF	TGTGCCAGCAGTCATAGACCCTTCGTCCCCCAGCATTTT
TRBJ2-7	-	TRBD1	TRBV14	CASSPGQGAYEQYF	TGTGCCAGCAGCCCGGGCCAGGGGGCCTACGAGCAGTACTTC
TRBJ2-7	-	-	TRBV20-1	CSARPRGIYEQYF	TGCAGTGCTAGGCCTCGTGGGATATACGAGCAGTACTTC
TRBJ1-2	-	-	TRBV18	CASSPPGNGYTF	TGTGCCAGCTCACCCCCAGGAAATGGCTACACCTTC
TRBJ2-1	-	-	TRBV25-1	CASSASGTPGDEQFF	TGTGCCAGCAGTGCATCCGGGACGCCTGGAGATGAGCAGTTCTTC
TRBJ2-3	-	-	TRBV7-9	CAVASTDTQYF	TGTGCCGTAGCCAGCACAGATACGCAGTATTTT
TRBJ1-1	once	-	TRBV9	CASSVGGGDTEAFF	TGTGCCAGCAGCGTAGGCGGGGGGGACACTGAAGCTTTCTTT
TRBJ1-2	many	-	TRBV12-3/TRBV12-4	CASRGGPNYGYTF	TGTGCCAGCAGAGGGGGACCTAACTATGGCTACACCTTC
TRBJ2-7	-	-	TRBV7-2	CASSLARRGAYEQYF	TGTGCCAGCAGCTTAGCGCGACGCGGGGCCTACGAGCAGTACTTC
TRBJ2-7	-	-	TRBV2	CASSGMQVYEQYF	TGTGCCAGCAGTGGGATGCAGGTATACGAGCAGTACTTC
TRBJ1-3	-	TRBD1	TRBV29-1	CSVGDRVPGNTIYF	TGCAGCGTCGGCGACAGGGTTCCTGGAAACACCATATATTTT
TRBJ1-3	-	-	TRBV15	CATSRDLLNTIYF	TGTGCCACCAGCAGAGATTTATTAAACACCATATATTTT
TRBJ1-5	-	-	TRBV2	CASREATVANQPQHF	TGTGCCAGCAGAGAGGCGACAGTCGCCAATCAGCCCCAGCATTTT
TRBJ1-2	-	-	TRBV19	CASSIGSSYGYTF	TGTGCCAGTAGTATTGGGAGTAGCTATGGCTACACCTTC
TRBJ1-2	-	TRBD1	TRBV19	CALSPGTGNYGYTF	TGTGCCTTGAGTCCCGGGACAGGGAACTATGGCTACACCTTC
TRBJ2-7	-	-	TRBV27	CASSLPAGKEFQQYF	TGTGCCAGCAGTTTACCGGCAGGAAAGGAGTTTCAGCAGTACTTC
TRBJ1-4	-	-	TRBV25-1	CASRQGANEKLFF	TGTGCCAGCAGACAGGGAGCTAATGAAAAACTGTTTTTT
TRBJ2-7	-	TRBD1	TRBV15	CATSRADRGPSYEQYF	TGTGCCACCAGCAGGGCCGACAGGGGGCCTTCCTACGAGCAGTACTTC
TRBJ1-3	once	-	TRBV2	CASSPQGMGNTIYF	TGTGCCAGCAGTCCTCAGGGGATGGGAAACACCATATATTTT
TRBJ2-7	-	TRBD2	TRBV7-8	CASSFLGLAGKYEQYF	TGTGCCAGCAGCTTCCTGGGACTAGCGGGGAAGTACGAGCAGTACTTC
TRBJ1-5	-	TRBD1	TRBV7-2	CASRPDRGSNQPQHF	TGTGCCAGCAGACCTGACAGGGGCAGCAATCAGCCCCAGCATTTT
TRBJ2-1	few	-	TRBV24-1	CAISPGSSSYNEQFF	TGTGCCATCTCACCCGGGTCCAGCTCCTACAATGAGCAGTTCTTC
TRBJ1-6	-	-	TRBV12-3/TRBV12-4	CASRSPGLALHF	TGTGCCAGCAGGTCGCCAGGTCTGGCCCTCCACTTT
TRBJ1-1	-	-	TRBV19	CASGGGAEAFF	TGTGCCAGTGGGGGCGGGGCAGAGGCTTTCTTT